This entry features one T cell receptor (beta chain) sequence. It lacks a known antigen. Per-nucleotide qualities are absent, and no much larger clonotype sits a single base away. The germline V gene (reference sequence) supplies CDR1 DFQATT and CDR2 SNEGSKA. The CDR3 has 11 amino acids, counting the end cysteine and phenylalanine. CDR3 DNA is the only sequence kept; it has 33 bases, read in frame from the first base. At the junction V is shortened by 4 bases and J by 10 bases; bases outside the gene matches: 6. In total, approximately 700 healthy bone marrow donors made up the cohort. All cohort members were sampled while nominally healthy, although unrecorded immune exposures were likely present. The donor was CMV seropositive and belonged to the group of over 250 seropositive cohort members. A peripheral blood sample was provided by each donor, and peripheral blood mononuclear cells were used for TCR beta sequencing. Genomic DNA was extracted from the blood cell samples with the Qiagen DNeasy Blood Extraction Kit.

The data were obtained in a study of cytomegalovirus exposure and HLA in healthy donors (dated by TCRdb to the late 2010s). In the study overall: According to an earlier analysis of 587 of the donors, about 190 million T cells yielded over 100 million unique TCR beta sequences and around 300 Gb of sequence data. Every repertoire in the discovery cohort had been generated on one and the same sequencing platform. Genome-wide SNP genotypes for about 65% of the roughly 700 donors were used in a later genetic analysis, which treated that subset as a discovery cohort. Because of strong linkage in the cohort, five DR-DQ haplotypes were treated as single units for association and clustering. The study combined high-throughput TCR immunosequencing, statistical association of individual TCRs with disease status, and machine learning to predict cytomegalovirus infection status. HLA typing included class I and class II loci at four-digit resolution. On average, roughly 250,000 unique TCR beta nucleotide sequences were sequenced per donor among a few hundred genotyped donors of the cohort, with roughly 19% of those sequences being non-productive. A separate validation cohort of over 95 different subjects was used in addition to the approximately 700-subject first cohort. Using immunosequencing, the study profiled T cell repertoires from around 670 subjects and related those repertoires to cytomegalovirus serostatus. Typing coverage differed by locus: A, B, C, DRB1 and DQB1 were typed in about 629-640 donors, DQA1 in about 550, DPA1 in approximately 610, and DPB1 in 472. The aim of the study was to test whether cataloging public T cell receptors could identify signatures of past pathogen exposure. The genetic ancestry cluster associated with self-reported Caucasian donors included around 76% of the roughly 410 genotyped donors. A later analysis re-examined previously published TCR beta repertoires from about 700 donors and added high-resolution HLA genotyping to investigate patterns of TCR occurrence. In the later analysis, no new phenotypic data were used to find candidate immune exposures; instead, reliance was placed on TCR beta sequences and their occurrence across donors. Donor age, sex, ethnicity and CMV serostatus were collected together with the repertoire data. An early release that covered about 600 HLA-typed donors contained approximately 300 gigabases of sequencing data and 70 million to 100 million unique TCR sequences. In an earlier analysis of 500 to 650 of the donors, high-throughput TCR beta sequencing was used to judge whether each TCR beta V gene segment behaved as functional or pseudogenic. The paper's findings and limits, for the study overall: According to a later genetic analysis, donors in an Asian-associated ancestry cluster had fewer N-insertions in productive TCRs than the approximately 670-donor mean. HLA typing was unavailable for some donors at each locus, so association tests used only the typed subset. The classifier was reported to diagnose cytomegalovirus status with high specificity and sensitivity in both the original cohort and the validation cohort. A few of the identified cytomegalovirus-associated TCR beta chains were confirmed in vitro to be specific for cytomegalovirus antigens. A cluster of highly shared sequence variants was judged likely to represent a technical artifact of the sequencing pipeline. Broadly in line with IMGT annotations, most TCR beta V segments showed up in productive rearrangements about 90% or about 30% of the time in an earlier analysis of several hundred of the donors. Most TCR sequences were observed very rarely across donors, whereas some public TCRs were present in many individuals. The 87-base-pair reads could not distinguish some IMGT-functional V segments, including TRBV6-2 and TRBV6-3, so those segments were excluded. V-gene and J-gene trimming of TCR beta chains was associated with a missense DCLRE1C variant in a later genetic analysis, and the association was replicated in an independent cohort. Most CMV-associated TCR beta chains appeared to be HLA-restricted in a later analysis, and the HLA associations seemed to be driven largely by CMV exposure. A further reported finding was that TCR beta sequences accurately predicted the HLA-A and HLA-B alleles for most subjects in the first cohort. In a later analysis, several top co-occurrence clusters were reported to appear linked to parvovirus B19, influenza, CMV and Epstein-Barr virus. The earlier analysis of a few hundred of the donors excluded 15 to 20 rarely observed V segments, including chromosome 9 orphons, because counts were too low. A later analysis associated 16,951 TCR beta sequences with specific HLA alleles at a false discovery rate of 0.05. This cohort had only TCR beta chains sequenced, and the lack of alpha or paired-chain data limited which features could be detected. According to the authors, the approach could potentially be generalized to other disease states and immunological phenotypes. Correlated functional status among segregating V segments might be attributable to linkage disequilibrium, but an unknown experimental factor could not be ruled out. For the cohort, immune exposure information was limited to CMV serostatus. Assigning TCR associations to individual alleles was difficult when HLA alleles, especially DR and DQ, strongly co-occurred. A later analysis found that HLA-associated TCR beta chains were more clonally expanded and had lower generation probabilities than equally common non-associated chains. The study listed 150 to 200 TCR beta chains as associated with cytomegalovirus. According to a later analysis, TCR association rates differed among HLA loci, with DRB1 alleles showing the most associated TCRs and HLA-C alleles showing the fewest. Presence/absence analyses assumed roughly uniform sequencing depth across donors, an assumption that may not hold.

The library was made by the immunoSEQ multiplex PCR assay. For the multiplex PCR, a mixture combining 60 forward primers for TCR Vbeta segments and 13 reverse primers for TCR Jbeta segments was used. The CDR3 region of rearranged TCR beta genes was amplified from genomic DNA by a multiplex PCR assay. The Illumina HiSeq System was used to sequence the amplified TCR beta libraries as 87-base-pair reads. In the original analysis: A later analysis tallied 75 million to 95 million unique TCR beta chains across the 700 or so repertoires, and approximately 12 million of those chains were shared by two or more donors. A nearest-neighbor algorithm error-corrected the raw reads and collapsed the reads into unique sequences, merging closely related sequences to remove PCR and sequencing errors. Alignment of CDR3 sequences to IMGT reference sequences was used to assign V, D and J gene segments. Each retained sequence needed at least a six-nucleotide match to both a V gene segment and a J gene segment. A rearrangement was called productive if the CDR3 had no stop codons and remained in frame with V and J, and every other rearrangement was called non-productive. CDR3 was defined by IMGT convention, running from the second conserved V-encoded cysteine to the conserved J-encoded phenylalanine. Sequences without an unambiguous match to a single V gene segment were excluded from the earlier analysis of over 500 of the donors. An earlier analysis of some 500 of the donors classified V segments as functional when productive rearrangements were above 56.7% and as segregating when the standard deviation between donors was above 5%. A statistical classification framework was developed to diagnose cytomegalovirus status using the catalog of TCR beta chain sequences. A later analysis assigned V and J genes by comparing TCR nucleotide sequences with IMGT/GENE-DB human TR gene sequences. The TCRdist pipeline was used in a later analysis to assign CDR3 sequences and most-parsimonious VDJ recombination scenarios. In a later analysis, each TCR beta chain was defined by its CDR3 amino acid sequence together with its V-gene family, and reads lacking a unique V-gene family were excluded. To address suspected cross-contamination and a sequencing artifact, a later analysis removed several hundred highly shared, low-generation-probability nucleotide sequences. In a later analysis, a clonal expansion index was calculated for each public chain from normalized within-repertoire ranks of inferred template counts. In a later analysis, generation probabilities were computed with a VDJ recombination model fitted to out-of-frame rearrangements, and the resulting probabilities were checked against IGoR. In a later analysis, hypergeometric tests were used to score TCR-TCR, TCR-HLA and TCR-CMV co-occurrence, with a repertoire-size bias correction applied to TCR pairs. False discovery rates were estimated in a later analysis by permuting HLA or CMV assignments 20 times. In a later analysis, co-occurring TCRs were grouped using DBSCAN, and TCRdist sequence similarity was added for clustering within HLA-allele-positive subsets. Repertoires with fewer than 30,000 or more than 120,000 public chains were left out of co-occurrence clustering, as were four to six repertoires with anomalous nucleotide sharing. The table comes from immuneACCESS by way of TCRdb, which keeps in-frame sequences with V and J called. Part of the clones is missing from these tables; in studies checked, under half for an unresolved V gene and the rest for unknown reasons. That table gives V, J and clone size, and the DNA gave D and trimming. The sample data list about 150,000 clones, and around 78% of these were observed just once. The ten largest clones represent about 3% of the sample.

This sequence was found in a middle-aged man in good health and CMV-seropositive. Recombination linked TRBV20-1 to TRBJ1-1; 7 of the junction bases match TRBD1. The specimen sequenced was PBMCs. The CDR3 has the sequence CSATSTGSAFF. The nucleotide sequence is given as TGCAGTGCTACCTCGACAGGGTCAGCTTTCTTT.